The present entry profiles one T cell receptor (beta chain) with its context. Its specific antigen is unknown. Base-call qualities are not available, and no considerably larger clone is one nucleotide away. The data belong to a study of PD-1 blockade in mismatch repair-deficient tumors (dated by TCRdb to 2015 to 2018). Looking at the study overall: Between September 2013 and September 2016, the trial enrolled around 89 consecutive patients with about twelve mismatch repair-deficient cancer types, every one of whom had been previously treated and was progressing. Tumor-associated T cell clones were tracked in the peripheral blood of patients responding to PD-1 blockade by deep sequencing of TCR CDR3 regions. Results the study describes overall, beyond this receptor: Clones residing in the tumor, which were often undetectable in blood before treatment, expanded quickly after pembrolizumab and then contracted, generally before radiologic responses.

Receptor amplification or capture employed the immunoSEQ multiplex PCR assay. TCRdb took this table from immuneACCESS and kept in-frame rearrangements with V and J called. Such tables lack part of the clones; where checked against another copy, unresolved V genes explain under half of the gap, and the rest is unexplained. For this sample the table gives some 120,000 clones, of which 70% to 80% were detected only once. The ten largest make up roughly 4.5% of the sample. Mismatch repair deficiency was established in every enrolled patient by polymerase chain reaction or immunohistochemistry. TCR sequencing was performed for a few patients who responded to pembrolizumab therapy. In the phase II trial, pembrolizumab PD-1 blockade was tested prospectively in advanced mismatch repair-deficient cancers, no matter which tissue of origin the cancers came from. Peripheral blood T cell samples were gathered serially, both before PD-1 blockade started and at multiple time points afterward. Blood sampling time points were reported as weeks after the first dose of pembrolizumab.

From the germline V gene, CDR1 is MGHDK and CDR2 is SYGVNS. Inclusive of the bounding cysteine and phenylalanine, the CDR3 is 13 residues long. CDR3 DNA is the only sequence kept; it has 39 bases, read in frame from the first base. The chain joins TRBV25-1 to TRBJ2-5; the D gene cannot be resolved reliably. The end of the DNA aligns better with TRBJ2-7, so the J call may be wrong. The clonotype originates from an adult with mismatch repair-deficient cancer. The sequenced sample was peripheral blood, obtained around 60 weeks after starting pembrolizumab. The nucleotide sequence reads TGTGCCAGCAGTGATCTGTCAAGCTACGAGCAGTACTTC. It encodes CASSDLSSYEQYF.